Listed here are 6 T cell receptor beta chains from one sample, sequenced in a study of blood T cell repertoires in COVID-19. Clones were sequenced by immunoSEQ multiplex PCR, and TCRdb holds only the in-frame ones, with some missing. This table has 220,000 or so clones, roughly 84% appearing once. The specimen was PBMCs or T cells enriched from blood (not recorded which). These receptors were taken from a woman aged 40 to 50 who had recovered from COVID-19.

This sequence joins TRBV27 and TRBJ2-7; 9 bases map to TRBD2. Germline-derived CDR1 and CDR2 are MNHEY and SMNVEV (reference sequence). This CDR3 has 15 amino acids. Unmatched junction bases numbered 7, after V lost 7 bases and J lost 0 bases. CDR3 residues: CASKRLAVSSYEQYF. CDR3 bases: TGTGCCAGCAAACGACTAGCGGTAAGCTCCTACGAGCAGTACTTC.

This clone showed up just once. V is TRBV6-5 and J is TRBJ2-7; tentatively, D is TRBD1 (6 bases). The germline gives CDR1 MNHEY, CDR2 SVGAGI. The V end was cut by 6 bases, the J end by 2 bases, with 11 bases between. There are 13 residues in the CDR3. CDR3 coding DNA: TGTGCCAGCAGCAGACAGGTAGCCTACGAGCAGTACTTC. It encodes CASSRQVAYEQYF.

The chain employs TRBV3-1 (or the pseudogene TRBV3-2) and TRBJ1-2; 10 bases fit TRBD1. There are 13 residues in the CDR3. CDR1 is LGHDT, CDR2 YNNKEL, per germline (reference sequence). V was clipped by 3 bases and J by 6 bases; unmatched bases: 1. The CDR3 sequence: CASSHGQGDGYTF. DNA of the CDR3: TGTGCCAGCAGCCACGGACAGGGGGATGGCTACACCTTC.

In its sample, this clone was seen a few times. The CDR3 sequence: CASSLGRGFYGYTF. The CDR3 DNA reads TGCGCCAGCAGCTTGGGCAGGGGCTTCTATGGCTACACCTTC. The chain couples TRBV5-1 to TRBJ1-2; perhaps TRBD1 as D (6 bases). The CDR3 has 14 amino acids. Trimming removed 0 bases from V and 4 bases from J, with 10 bases in between. CDR1 SGHRS and CDR2 YFSETQ come from the germline V gene.

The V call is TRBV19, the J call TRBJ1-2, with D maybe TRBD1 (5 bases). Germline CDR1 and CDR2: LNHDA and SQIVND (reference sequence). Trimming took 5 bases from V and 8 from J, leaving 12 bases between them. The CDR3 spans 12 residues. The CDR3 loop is CASSRGGSGYTF. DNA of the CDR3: TGTGCCAGTAGTCGGGGGGGATCGGGCTACACCTTC.

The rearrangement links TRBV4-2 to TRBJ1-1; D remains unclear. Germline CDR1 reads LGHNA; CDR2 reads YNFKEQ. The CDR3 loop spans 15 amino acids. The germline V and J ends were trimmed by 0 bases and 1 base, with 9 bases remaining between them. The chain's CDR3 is CASSQEGSRNTEAFF. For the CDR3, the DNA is TGTGCCAGCAGCCAAGAGGGCTCAAGGAACACTGAAGCTTTCTTT.